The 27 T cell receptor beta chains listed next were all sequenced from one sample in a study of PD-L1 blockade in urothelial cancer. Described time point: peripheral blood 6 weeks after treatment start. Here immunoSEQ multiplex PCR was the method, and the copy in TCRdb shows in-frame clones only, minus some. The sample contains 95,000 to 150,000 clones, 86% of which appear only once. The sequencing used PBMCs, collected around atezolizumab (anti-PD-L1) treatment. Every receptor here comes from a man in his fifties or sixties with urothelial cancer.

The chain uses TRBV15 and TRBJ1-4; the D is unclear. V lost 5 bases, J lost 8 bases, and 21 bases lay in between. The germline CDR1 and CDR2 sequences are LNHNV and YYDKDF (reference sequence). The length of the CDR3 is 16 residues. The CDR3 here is CATSPPRAQAGEKLFF. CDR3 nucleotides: TGTGCCACCAGCCCCCCTAGGGCGCAGGCGGGGGAAAAACTGTTTTTT.

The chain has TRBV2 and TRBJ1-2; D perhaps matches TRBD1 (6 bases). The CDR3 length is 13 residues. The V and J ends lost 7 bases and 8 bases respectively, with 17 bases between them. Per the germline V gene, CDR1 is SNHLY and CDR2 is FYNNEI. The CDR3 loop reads CASKSRGLGGYTF. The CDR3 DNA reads TGTGCCAGCAAATCGCGGGGGCTAGGAGGCTACACCTTC.

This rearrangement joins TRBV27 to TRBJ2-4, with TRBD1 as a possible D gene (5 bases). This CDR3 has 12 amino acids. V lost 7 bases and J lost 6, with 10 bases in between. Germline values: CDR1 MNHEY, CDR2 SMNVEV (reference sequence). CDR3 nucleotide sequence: TGTGCCAGCACCAGAGACAGAAACATTCAGTACTTC. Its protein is CASTRDRNIQYF.

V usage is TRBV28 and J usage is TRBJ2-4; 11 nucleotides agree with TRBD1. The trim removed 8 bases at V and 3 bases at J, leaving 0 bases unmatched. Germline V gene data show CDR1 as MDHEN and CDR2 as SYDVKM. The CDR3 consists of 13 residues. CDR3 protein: CASGTGGKNIQYF. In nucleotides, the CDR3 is TGTGCCAGCGGGACAGGGGGCAAAAACATTCAGTACTTC.

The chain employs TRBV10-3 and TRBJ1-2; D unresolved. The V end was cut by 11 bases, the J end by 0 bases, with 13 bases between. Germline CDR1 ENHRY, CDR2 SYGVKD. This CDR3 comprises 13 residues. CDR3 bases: TGTGCCTCAGGCCACGGATCTAACTATGGCTACACCTTC. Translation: CASGHGSNYGYTF.

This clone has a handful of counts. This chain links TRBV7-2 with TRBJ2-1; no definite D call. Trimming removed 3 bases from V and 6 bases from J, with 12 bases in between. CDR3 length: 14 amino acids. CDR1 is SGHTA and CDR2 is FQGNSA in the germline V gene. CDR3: CASSLRLVSNEQFF. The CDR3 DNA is TGTGCCAGCAGCTTGAGGCTAGTTTCCAATGAGCAGTTCTTC.

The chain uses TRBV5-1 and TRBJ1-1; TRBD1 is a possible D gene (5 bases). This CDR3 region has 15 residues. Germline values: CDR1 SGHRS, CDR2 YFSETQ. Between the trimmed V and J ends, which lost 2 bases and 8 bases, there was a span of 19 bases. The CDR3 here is CASSFTSGAPSEAFF. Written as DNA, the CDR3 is TGCGCCAGCAGCTTTACGAGCGGGGCCCCCTCCGAAGCTTTCTTT.

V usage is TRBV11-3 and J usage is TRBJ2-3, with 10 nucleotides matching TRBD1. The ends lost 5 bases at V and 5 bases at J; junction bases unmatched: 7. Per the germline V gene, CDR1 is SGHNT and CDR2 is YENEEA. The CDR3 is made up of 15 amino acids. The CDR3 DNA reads TGTGCCAGCAGCGGGGGGACAGGGGTTGAAGATACGCAGTATTTT. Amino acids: CASSGGTGVEDTQYF.

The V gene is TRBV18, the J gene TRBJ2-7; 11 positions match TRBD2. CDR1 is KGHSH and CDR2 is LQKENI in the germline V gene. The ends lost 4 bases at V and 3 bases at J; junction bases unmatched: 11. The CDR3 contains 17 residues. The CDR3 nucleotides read TGTGCCAGCTCACTAGAGGGTCTAGCGGGAGGACGCTACGAGCAGTACTTC. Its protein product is CASSLEGLAGGRYEQYF.

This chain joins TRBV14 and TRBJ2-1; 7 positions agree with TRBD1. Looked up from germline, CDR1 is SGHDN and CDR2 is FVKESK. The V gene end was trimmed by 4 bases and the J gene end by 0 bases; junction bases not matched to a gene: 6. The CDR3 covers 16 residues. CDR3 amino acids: CASSRWTGRSYNEQFF. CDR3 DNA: TGTGCCAGCAGCCGTTGGACAGGTCGCTCCTACAATGAGCAGTTCTTC.

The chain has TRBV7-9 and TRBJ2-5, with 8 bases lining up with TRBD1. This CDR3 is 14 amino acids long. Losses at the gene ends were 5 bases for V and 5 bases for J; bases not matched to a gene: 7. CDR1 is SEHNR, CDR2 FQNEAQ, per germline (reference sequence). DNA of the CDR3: TGTGCCAGCAGCCCCTGGACAGGGTCGGAGACCCAGTACTTC. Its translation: CASSPWTGSETQYF.

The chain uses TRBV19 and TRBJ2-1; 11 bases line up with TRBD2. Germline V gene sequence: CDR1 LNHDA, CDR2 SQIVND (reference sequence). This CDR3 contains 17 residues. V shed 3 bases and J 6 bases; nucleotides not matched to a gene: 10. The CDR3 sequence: CASSMGLAGGGANEQFF. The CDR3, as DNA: TGTGCCAGTAGTATGGGGCTAGCGGGAGGAGGGGCCAATGAGCAGTTCTTC.

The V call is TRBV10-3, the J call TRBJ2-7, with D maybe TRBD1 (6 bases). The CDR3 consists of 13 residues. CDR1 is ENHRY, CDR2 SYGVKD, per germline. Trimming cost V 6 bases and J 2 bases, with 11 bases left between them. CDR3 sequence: CAISNREPYEQYF. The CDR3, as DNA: TGTGCCATCAGCAACAGGGAACCCTACGAGCAGTACTTC.

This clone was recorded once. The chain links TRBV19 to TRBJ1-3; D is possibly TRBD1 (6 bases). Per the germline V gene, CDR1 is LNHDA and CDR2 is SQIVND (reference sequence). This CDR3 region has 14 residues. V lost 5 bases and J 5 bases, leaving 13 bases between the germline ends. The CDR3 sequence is CASSPSQGRNTIYF. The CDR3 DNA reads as TGTGCCAGTAGTCCGTCACAGGGTCGAAACACCATATATTTT.

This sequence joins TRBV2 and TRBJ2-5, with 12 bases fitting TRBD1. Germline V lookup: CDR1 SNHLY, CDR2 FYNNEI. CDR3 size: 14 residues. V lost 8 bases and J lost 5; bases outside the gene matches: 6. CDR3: CASGGQGAWETQYF. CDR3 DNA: TGTGCCAGCGGGGGACAGGGGGCATGGGAGACCCAGTACTTC.

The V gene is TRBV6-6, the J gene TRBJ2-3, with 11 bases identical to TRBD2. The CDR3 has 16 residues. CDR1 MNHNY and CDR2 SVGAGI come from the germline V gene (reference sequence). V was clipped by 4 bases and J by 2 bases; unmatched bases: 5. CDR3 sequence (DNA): TGTGCCAGCAGTTGGGGGACTAGCGGATACACAGATACGCAGTATTTT. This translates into CASSWGTSGYTDTQYF.

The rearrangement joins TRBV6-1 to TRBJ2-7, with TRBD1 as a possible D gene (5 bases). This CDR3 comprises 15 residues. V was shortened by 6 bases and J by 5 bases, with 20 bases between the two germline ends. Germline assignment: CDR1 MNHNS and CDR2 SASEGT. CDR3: CASSERAGYTNEQYF. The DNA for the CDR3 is TGTGCCAGCAGCGAAAGGGCAGGGTATACCAACGAGCAGTACTTC.

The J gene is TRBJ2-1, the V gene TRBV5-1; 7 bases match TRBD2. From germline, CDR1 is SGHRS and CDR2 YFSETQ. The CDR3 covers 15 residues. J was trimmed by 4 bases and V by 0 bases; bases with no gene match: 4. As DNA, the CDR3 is TGCGCCAGCAGCTTGGTGCTAGCGGCTTACAATGAGCAGTTCTTC. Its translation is CASSLVLAAYNEQFF. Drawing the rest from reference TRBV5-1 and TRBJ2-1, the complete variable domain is KAGVTQTPRYLIKTRGQQVTLSCSPISGHRSVSWYQQTPGQGLQFLFEYFSETQRNKGNFPGRFSGRQFSNSRSEMNVSTLELGDSALYLCASSLVLAAYNEQFFGPGTRLTVL.

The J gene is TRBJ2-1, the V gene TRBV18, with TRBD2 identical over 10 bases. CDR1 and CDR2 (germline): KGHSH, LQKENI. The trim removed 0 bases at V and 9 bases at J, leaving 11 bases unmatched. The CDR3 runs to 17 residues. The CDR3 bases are TGTGCCAGCTCACCACCGTGGGGGCTAGCGGGAGTACGTGAGCAGTTCTTC. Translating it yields CASSPPWGLAGVREQFF.

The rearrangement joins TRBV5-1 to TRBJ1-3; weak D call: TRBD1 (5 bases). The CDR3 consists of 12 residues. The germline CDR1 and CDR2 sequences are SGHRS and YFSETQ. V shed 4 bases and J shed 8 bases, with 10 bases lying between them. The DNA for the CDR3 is TGCGCCAGCAGCCTGGGGGAGGACACCATATATTTT. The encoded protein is CASSLGEDTIYF.

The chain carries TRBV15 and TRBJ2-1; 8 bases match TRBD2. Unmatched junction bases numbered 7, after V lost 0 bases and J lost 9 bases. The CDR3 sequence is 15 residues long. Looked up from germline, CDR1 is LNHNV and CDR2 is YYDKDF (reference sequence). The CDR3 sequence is CATSRDRAGGGEQFF. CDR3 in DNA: TGTGCCACCAGCAGAGATCGGGCGGGAGGTGGTGAGCAGTTCTTC.

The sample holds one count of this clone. The DNA for the CDR3 is TGCGCCAGCAGCCAAGCACTAGAGCTGGCAGATACGCAGTATTTT. Its protein product is CASSQALELADTQYF. This chain uses TRBV4-1 with TRBJ2-3; tentatively, D is TRBD2 (5 bases). This CDR3 has 15 residues. The germline V gene encodes CDR1 MGHRA and CDR2 YSYEKL. The ends were cut back, 1 base at V and 4 bases at J, with 12 bases in the middle.

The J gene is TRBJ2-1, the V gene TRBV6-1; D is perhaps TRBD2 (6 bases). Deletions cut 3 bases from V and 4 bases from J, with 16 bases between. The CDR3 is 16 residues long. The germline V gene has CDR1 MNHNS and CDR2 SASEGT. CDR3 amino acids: CASSDHSQRVYNEQFF. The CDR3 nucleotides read TGTGCCAGCAGTGACCACTCACAGCGGGTATACAATGAGCAGTTCTTC.

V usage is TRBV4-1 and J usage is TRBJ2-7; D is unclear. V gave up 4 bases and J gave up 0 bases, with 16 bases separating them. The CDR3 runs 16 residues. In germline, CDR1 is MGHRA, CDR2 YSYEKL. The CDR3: CASSLHIADPSYEQYF. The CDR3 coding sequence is TGCGCCAGCAGCCTACATATAGCAGACCCCTCCTACGAGCAGTACTTC.

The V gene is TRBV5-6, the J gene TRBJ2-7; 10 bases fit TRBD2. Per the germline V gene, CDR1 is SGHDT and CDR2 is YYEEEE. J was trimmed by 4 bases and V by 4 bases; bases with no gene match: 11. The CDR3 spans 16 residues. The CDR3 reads CASSQESGRAGYEQYF. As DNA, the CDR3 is TGTGCCAGCAGCCAAGAGAGCGGGAGGGCCGGATACGAGCAGTACTTC.

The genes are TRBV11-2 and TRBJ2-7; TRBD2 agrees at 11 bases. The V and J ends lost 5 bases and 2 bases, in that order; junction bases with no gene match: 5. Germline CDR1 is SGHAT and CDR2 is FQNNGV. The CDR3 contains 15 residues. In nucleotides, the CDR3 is TGTGCCAGCAGCCAAGGGACTAGCGGAACCTACGAGCAGTACTTC. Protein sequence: CASSQGTSGTYEQYF. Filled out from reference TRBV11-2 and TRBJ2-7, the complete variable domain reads EAGVAQSPRYKIIEKRQSVAFWCNPISGHATLYWYQQILGQGPKLLIQFQNNGVVDDSQLPKDRFSAERLKGVDSTLKIQPAKLEDSAVYLCASSQGTSGTYEQYFGPGTRLTVT.

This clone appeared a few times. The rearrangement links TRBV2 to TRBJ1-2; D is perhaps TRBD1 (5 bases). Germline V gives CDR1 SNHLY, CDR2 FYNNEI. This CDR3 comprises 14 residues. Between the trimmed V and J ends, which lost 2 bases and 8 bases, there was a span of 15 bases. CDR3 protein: CASSEPLPGGGYTF. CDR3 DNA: TGTGCCAGCAGTGAACCCCTCCCCGGGGGGGGCTACACCTTC. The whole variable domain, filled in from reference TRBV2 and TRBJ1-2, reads EPEVTQTPSHQVTQMGQEVILRCVPISNHLYFYWYRQILGQKVEFLVSFYNNEISEKSEIFDDQFSVERPDGSNFTLKIRSTKLEDSAMYFCASSEPLPGGGYTFGSGTRLTVV.